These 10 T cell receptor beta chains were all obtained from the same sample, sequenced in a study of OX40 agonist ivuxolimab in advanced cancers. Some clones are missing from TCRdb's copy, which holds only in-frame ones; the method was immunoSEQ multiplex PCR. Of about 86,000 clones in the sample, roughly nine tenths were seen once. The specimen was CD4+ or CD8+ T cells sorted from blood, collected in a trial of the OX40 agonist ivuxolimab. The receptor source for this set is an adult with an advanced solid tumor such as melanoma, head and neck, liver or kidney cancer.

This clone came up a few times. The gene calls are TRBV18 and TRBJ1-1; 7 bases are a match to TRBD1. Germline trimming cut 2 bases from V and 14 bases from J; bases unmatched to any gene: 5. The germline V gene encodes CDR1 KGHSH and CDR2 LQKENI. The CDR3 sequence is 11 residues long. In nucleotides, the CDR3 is TGTGCCAGCTCACCAGGGACAGAGCAATTCTTT. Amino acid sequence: CASSPGTEQFF. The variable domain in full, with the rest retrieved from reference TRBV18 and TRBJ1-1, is NAGVMQNPRHLVRRRGQEARLRCSPMKGHSHVYWYRQLPEEGLKFMVYLQKENIIDESGMPKERFSAEFPKEGPSILRIQQVVRGDSAAYFCASSPGTEQFFGQGTRLTVV.

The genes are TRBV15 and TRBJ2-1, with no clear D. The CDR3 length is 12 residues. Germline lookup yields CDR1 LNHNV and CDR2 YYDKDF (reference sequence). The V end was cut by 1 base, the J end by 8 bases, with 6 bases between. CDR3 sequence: CATSRVFDEQFF. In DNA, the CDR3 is TGTGCCACCAGCAGAGTTTTCGATGAGCAGTTCTTC. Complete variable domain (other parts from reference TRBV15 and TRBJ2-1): DAMVIQNPRYQVTQFGKPVTLSCSQTLNHNVMYWYQQKSSQAPKLLFHYYDKDFNNEADTPDNFQSRRPNTSFCFLDIRSPGLGDTAMYLCATSRVFDEQFFGPGTRLTVL.

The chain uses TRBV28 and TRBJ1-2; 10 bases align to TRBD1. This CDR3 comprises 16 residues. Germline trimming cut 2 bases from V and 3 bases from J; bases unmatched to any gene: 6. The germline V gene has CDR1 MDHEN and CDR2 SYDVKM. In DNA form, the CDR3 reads TGTGCCAGCAGTTTACGACAGGGGGCAGGGTACTATGGCTACACCTTC. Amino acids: CASSLRQGAGYYGYTF.

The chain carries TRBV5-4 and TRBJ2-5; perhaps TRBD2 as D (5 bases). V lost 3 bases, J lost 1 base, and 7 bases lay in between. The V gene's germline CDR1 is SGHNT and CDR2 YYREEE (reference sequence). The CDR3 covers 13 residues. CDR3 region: CASSSGFQETQYF. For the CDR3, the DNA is TGTGCCAGCAGCTCGGGGTTCCAAGAGACCCAGTACTTC.

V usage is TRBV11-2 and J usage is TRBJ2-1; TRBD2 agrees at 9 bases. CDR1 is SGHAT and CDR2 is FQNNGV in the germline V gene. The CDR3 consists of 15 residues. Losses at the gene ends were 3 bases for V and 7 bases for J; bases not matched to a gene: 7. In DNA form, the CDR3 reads TGTGCCAGCAGCTTGTGGGGACTAGCAAATAATGAGCAGTTCTTC. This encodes CASSLWGLANNEQFF.

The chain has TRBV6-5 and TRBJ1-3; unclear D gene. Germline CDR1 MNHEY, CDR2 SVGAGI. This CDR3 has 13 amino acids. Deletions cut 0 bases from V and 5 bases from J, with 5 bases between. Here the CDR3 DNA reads TGTGCCAGCAGTTACTCGCCGAGAAACACCATATATTTT. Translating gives CASSYSPRNTIYF.

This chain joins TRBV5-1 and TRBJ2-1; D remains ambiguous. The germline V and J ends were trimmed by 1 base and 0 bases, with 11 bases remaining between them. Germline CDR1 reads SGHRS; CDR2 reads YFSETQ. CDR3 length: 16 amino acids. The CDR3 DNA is TGCGCCAGCAGCTTGTCCCTCAGGAGCTCCTACAATGAGCAGTTCTTC. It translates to CASSLSLRSSYNEQFF.

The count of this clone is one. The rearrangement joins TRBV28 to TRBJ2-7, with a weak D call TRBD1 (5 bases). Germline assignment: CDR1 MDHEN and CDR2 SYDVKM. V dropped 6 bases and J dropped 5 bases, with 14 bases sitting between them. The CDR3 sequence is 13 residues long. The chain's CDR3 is CASRTPRVHEQYF. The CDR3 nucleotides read TGTGCCAGCAGAACCCCCAGGGTTCACGAGCAGTACTTC.

The CDR3 here is CASSLGISNEQFF. The CDR3 DNA reads TGTGCCAGCAGCTTAGGGATTAGCAATGAGCAGTTCTTC. The chain combines TRBV11-2 with TRBJ2-1; D gene ambiguous. V shed 1 base and J shed 6 bases, with 7 bases lying between them. Germline-derived CDR1 and CDR2 are SGHAT and FQNNGV. CDR3 size: 13 residues. The full variable domain, in which reference TRBV11-2 and TRBJ2-1 provide the parts outside the CDR3, is EAGVAQSPRYKIIEKRQSVAFWCNPISGHATLYWYQQILGQGPKLLIQFQNNGVVDDSQLPKDRFSAERLKGVDSTLKIQPAKLEDSAVYLCASSLGISNEQFFGPGTRLTVL.

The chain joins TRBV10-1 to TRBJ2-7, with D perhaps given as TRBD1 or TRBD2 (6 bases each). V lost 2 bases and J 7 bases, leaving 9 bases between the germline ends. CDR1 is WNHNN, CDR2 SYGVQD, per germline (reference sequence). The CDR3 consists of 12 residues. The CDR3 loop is CASSETGREQYF. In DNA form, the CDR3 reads TGCGCCAGCAGTGAGACAGGGAGGGAGCAGTACTTC.